Each of the 12 T cell receptor beta chains below was sequenced from the same sample in a study of CD8 T cells in Susac syndrome. Memory subsets were defined by CD27 and CD45RA staining for TEMRA sorting. cDNA came from approximately 0.5 to 1 ug RNA primed by random hexamers. TCRdb independently ran MiXCR on the immunoSEQ multiplex PCR reads; one entry per CDR3 protein. The sample has 2,500 to 3,000 distinct CDR3 sequences; roughly four fifths are singletons. The sample was CD8+ TEMRA cells from PBMCs. Described subset: FACS-sorted terminally differentiated effector memory CD8+ T cells re-expressing CD45RA (CD8+ TEMRA). The receptors originated from a human donor with Susac syndrome.

As concerns this clonotype: A much larger clone sits a single nucleotide away, making a read error possible. V gene TRBV13 combines with J gene TRBJ2-2, with a tentative D call TRBD2 (7 bases). CDR1 is PRHDT and CDR2 is FYEKMQ in the germline V gene (reference sequence). The CDR3 is 16 residues long. CDR3 sequence: CARSRIGGPGTGELFF. The CDR3 nucleotides read TGTGCCCGCAGCCGCATCGGGGGGCCGGGGACCGGGGAGCTGTTTTTT.

The rearrangement uses TRBV5-1 and TRBJ1-4; no clear D gene. V was cut by 2 bases and J by 4 bases, with 9 bases left in between. CDR1 and CDR2 from the germline V gene are SGHRS and YFSETQ. This CDR3 is 14 amino acids long. In DNA, the CDR3 is TGCGCCAGCAGCTTTTCCGGGTATAATGAAAAACTGTTTTTT. Translating it yields CASSFSGYNEKLFF.

The gene calls are TRBV7-9 and TRBJ2-7; 8 bases agree with TRBD1. The CDR3 runs to 14 residues. Losses at the gene ends were 5 bases for V and 4 bases for J; bases not matched to a gene: 7. CDR1 and CDR2 from the germline V gene are SEHNR and FQNEAQ (reference sequence). The CDR3 sequence is CASSSGDRGYEQYF. The CDR3 DNA sequence: TGTGCCAGCAGCAGTGGAGACAGGGGATACGAGCAGTACTTC.

This sequence joins TRBV7-3 and TRBJ2-3; maybe TRBD2 (7 bases). Germline V CDR1 and CDR2: SGHTA, FQGTGA. This CDR3 has 15 amino acids. The germline V and J ends were trimmed by 5 bases and 5 bases, with 17 bases remaining between them. This CDR3 reads CASSRTGGAKDTQYF. CDR3 in DNA: TGTGCCAGCAGCCGAACTGGGGGGGCCAAAGATACGCAGTATTTT.

This clonotype has a single count. The chain links TRBV7-8 to TRBJ2-1; maybe TRBD2 (6 bases). The length of the CDR3 is 13 residues. Germline loops: CDR1 SGHVS, CDR2 FQNEAQ. Trimming removed 5 bases at V and 8 bases at J, with 13 bases between. In DNA form, the CDR3 reads TGTGCCAGCAGCGAAGGCGAGCGGGATGAGCAGTTCTTC. Residues: CASSEGERDEQFF.

The chain couples TRBV21-1 to TRBJ1-5. TRBV21-1 represents a pseudogene. This CDR3 has 19 amino acids. The CDR3 DNA reads TGTGCCAGCAGCAAGAGCGTTTTGAGACGGCAAAATAGCAATCAGCCCCAGCATTTT. Its translation: CASSKSVLRRQNSNQPQHF.

This clonotype was counted a few times. The chain has TRBV6-5 and TRBJ1-1, with D perhaps matching TRBD1 (6 bases). CDR1 and CDR2 (germline): MNHEY, SVGAGI. CDR3 length equals 15 residues. The V and J ends lost 4 bases and 1 base respectively, with 13 bases between them. CDR3 sequence reads: CASSSMGTPNTEAFF. The CDR3 bases are TGTGCCAGCAGTTCGATGGGGACACCGAACACTGAAGCTTTCTTT.

V gene TRBV28 combines with J gene TRBJ2-3; D is ambiguous. CDR1 is MDHEN, CDR2 SYDVKM, per germline. V was pared by 2 bases and J by 3 bases, with 6 bases between. The CDR3 is 13 amino acids. CDR3 amino acids: CASSLGSTDTQYF. In DNA, the CDR3 is TGTGCCAGCAGTTTAGGGTCTACAGATACGCAGTATTTT.

V gene TRBV7-9 combines with J gene TRBJ1-2, with D possibly matching TRBD1 (6 bases). Per the germline V gene, CDR1 is SEHNR and CDR2 is FQNEAQ (reference sequence). The V end was cut by 2 bases, the J end by 6 bases, with 19 bases between. CDR3 length equals 16 residues. CDR3 nucleotides: TGTGCCAGCAGCTTAACAACAGGGATGTTAATGGATGGCTACACCTTC. This sequence encodes CASSLTTGMLMDGYTF.

The CDR3 nucleotides read TGTGCCAGCAGCTTAGGGACTAGGTGGCCTCCCGAGCAGTACTTC. Translating it yields CASSLGTRWPPEQYF. The chain combines TRBV13 with TRBJ2-7, with D perhaps TRBD2 (6 bases). V lost 0 bases and J 6 bases, leaving 15 bases between the germline ends. Per the germline V gene, CDR1 is PRHDT and CDR2 is FYEKMQ (reference sequence). This CDR3 contains 15 residues. The full variable domain, rest sourced from reference TRBV13 and TRBJ2-7, is AAGVIQSPRHLIKEKRETATLKCYPIPRHDTVYWYQQGPGQDPQFLISFYEKMQSDKGSIPDRFSAQQFSDYHSELNMSSLELGDSALYFCASSLGTRWPPEQYFGPGTRLTVT.

V and J are TRBV9 and TRBJ2-7, with 8 nucleotides matching TRBD1. J lost 1 base, V lost 4 bases, and 7 bases had no gene match. Germline CDR1 SGDLS, CDR2 YYNGEE. The CDR3 sequence is 15 residues long. Here the CDR3 DNA reads TGTGCCAGCAGCCTAGGACAGGGTACTTCCTACGAGCAGTACTTC. It is translated as CASSLGQGTSYEQYF.

This chain links TRBV6-1 with TRBJ2-3, with 14 bases fitting TRBD2. CDR3 length: 15 residues. Trimming at V came to 4 bases and at J to 4 bases, leaving 1 base not matched to a gene. CDR1 is MNHNS and CDR2 is SASEGT in the germline V gene. Here the CDR3 reads CASSGLAGGPDTQYF. The CDR3 region has the DNA TGTGCCAGCAGTGGACTAGCGGGGGGGCCAGATACGCAGTATTTT.